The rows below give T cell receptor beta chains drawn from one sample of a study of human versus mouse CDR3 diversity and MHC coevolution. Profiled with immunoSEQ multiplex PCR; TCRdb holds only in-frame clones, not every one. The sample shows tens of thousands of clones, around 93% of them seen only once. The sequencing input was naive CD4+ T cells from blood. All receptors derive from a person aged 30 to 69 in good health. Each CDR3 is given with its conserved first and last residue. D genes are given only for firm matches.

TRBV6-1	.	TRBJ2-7	CATRTGQLYEQYF
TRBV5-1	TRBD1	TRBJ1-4	CASSLAPGGSSEKLFF
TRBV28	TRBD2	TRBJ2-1	CASTLKELAGLNEQFF
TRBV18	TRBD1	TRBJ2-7	CASSPPTGETYEQYF
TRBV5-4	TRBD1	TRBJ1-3	CASSSQQGVTSGNTIYF
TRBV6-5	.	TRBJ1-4	CASSPRAGQREKLFF
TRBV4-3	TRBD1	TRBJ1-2	CASSQARQGGYGYTF
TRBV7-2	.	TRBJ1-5	CASSSRYPNQPQHF
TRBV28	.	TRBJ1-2	CASSLAAGYGYTF
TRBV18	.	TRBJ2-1	CASSPGLQSYNEQFF
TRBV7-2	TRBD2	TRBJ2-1	CASSLVAGVSYNEQFF
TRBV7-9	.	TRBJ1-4	CASSLSVDIGNEKLFF
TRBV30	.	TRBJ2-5	CAWGNTGETQYF
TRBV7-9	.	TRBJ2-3	CASRRESTDTQYF
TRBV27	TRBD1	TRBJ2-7	CASSRDRFYEQYF
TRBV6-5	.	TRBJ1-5	CASSEATLSQHF
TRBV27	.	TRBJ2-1	CASSPRTMGGRSNEQFF
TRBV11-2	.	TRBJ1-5	CASSSTGGRQPQHF
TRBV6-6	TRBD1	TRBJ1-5	CASSYPQGDGNQPQHF
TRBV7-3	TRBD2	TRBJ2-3	CASSRGLAGGTDTQYF
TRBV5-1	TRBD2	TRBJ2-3	CASGIGTSGLADTQYF
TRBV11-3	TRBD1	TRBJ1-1	CASSLQGAGTEAFF